These T cell receptor beta chains were read from a single sample in a study of blood T cell repertoires in COVID-19. TCRdb keeps only in-frame clones here, not all; method: immunoSEQ multiplex PCR. The table records about 140,000 clones, about 80% of them present only once. The material sequenced was peripheral blood. These receptors were collected from a man in his 70s who had recovered from COVID-19. CDR3s include the opening cysteine and the closing phenylalanine or tryptophan.

j_call v_call cdr3_aa
TRBJ2-3 TRBV25-1 CASSESGSSTDTQYF
TRBJ2-2 TRBV3-1/TRBV3-2 CASSQVTGELFF
TRBJ2-3 TRBV2 CASQGGRADTQYF
TRBJ2-1 TRBV30 CAWLAGGGDEQFF
TRBJ1-2 TRBV19 CASSIPVYGYTF
TRBJ2-7 TRBV10-1 CASSGVVAEQYF
TRBJ2-7 TRBV10-1 CASSLAGGLYEQYF
TRBJ2-7 TRBV6-2/TRBV6-3 CASSYGPPSYEQYF
TRBJ1-5 TRBV2 CASSEEQSSNQPQHF
TRBJ2-7 TRBV7-9 CASSSLAQGVAYEQYF
TRBJ2-5 TRBV11-3 CASSRGLQETQYF
TRBJ1-3 TRBV10-3 CAISEGRYSGNTIYF
TRBJ2-2 TRBV7-9 CASSYTGSPTGELFF
TRBJ2-1 TRBV18 CASTGLAGNNEQFF
TRBJ2-3 TRBV9 CASSVGGQGANTQYF
TRBJ1-1 TRBV12-3/TRBV12-4 CASLDTMNTEAFF
TRBJ2-5 TRBV11-2 CASSFTYRGKETQYF
TRBJ2-1 TRBV7-8 CASSRGTTGPSYNEQFF
TRBJ2-1 TRBV27 CASSLNAGASYNEQFF
TRBJ1-1 TRBV7-2 CASSLSGGTEAFF
TRBJ2-3 TRBV9 CASSPYLESTDTQYF
TRBJ2-1 TRBV20-1 CSGTPGDEQFF
TRBJ2-6 TRBV7-9 CASSLGQGSWSGANVLTF
TRBJ2-3 TRBV7-2 CASSSIQGLAGADTQYF
TRBJ2-7 TRBV27 CASSTAERAGIIYEQYF
TRBJ2-5 TRBV15 CATSRDMASQETQYF
TRBJ1-1 TRBV7-8 CASSLEVSTEAFF
TRBJ2-5 TRBV3-1/TRBV3-2 CASSQHSQETQYF
TRBJ2-2 TRBV4-1 CASSQENAGELFF
TRBJ2-2 TRBV12-3/TRBV12-4 CASSRVTGELFF
TRBJ2-2 TRBV7-9 CASTGQGNTGELFF
TRBJ2-3 TRBV5-1 CASSDGTGSDTQYF
TRBJ1-3 TRBV6-5 CASSYRGASGNTIYF
TRBJ2-2 TRBV5-1 CASSPFAGMGLGTGELFF
TRBJ1-5 TRBV30 CAWSPGTGQNQPQHF
TRBJ2-2 TRBV7-3 CASSLASGGNTGELFF
TRBJ2-1 TRBV11-1 CASSSLSEEQFF
TRBJ1-1 TRBV29-1 CSVPRRGDTEAFF
TRBJ2-7 TRBV9 CASDVTLRLERGPYEQYF
TRBJ1-4 TRBV19 CASSISGRPATNEKLFF
TRBJ2-7 TRBV5-1 CASSLAVRDRGYEQYF
TRBJ2-7 TRBV10-1 CASSESNSGGEQYF
TRBJ2-2 TRBV19 CASSTRTGDGELFF
TRBJ2-1 TRBV6-2/TRBV6-3 CASSSLAGGYNEQFF
TRBJ2-3 TRBV6-2/TRBV6-3 CASSYRGDRGRGDTQYF